This TCR beta chain stems from a study of shared clonotypes between healthy human individuals. Once extracted for a subset, genomic DNA was divided evenly among several immunoSEQ plates. Sequenced by immunoSEQ multiplex PCR; TCRdb stores in-frame clones only, minus some. The sample includes under 1,100,000 clones, 65% to 80% of them seen just once. This clone has at least ten counts. The CDR3 sequence is 12 residues long. Germline V CDR1 and CDR2: MNHEY, SMNVEV (reference sequence). V was clipped by 5 bases and J by 3 bases, with 5 bases between them. The clonotype comes from a man between 18 and 35 years old in good health. Sequencing used memory CD4+ T cells sorted from blood. Stated subset: CD45RA-negative fraction. V is TRBV27 and J is TRBJ1-5; D is unclear. The CDR3 DNA reads TGTGCCAGCAGTACAAACAATCAGCCCCAGCATTTT. This encodes CASSTNNQPQHF.